This paragraph reports one TCR beta chain. Its antigen remains unidentified. The data derive from a study of OX40 agonist ivuxolimab in advanced cancers. Overall study context: The patients received agonistic anti-OX40 (CD134) antibody ivuxolimab.

Study-level results: Also present in some nonresponders was a low level of normalized T-cell clonal expansion. CD4+ and CD8+ blood T cells expanded clonally by week 6 at 0.1 to 3.0 mg/kg.

The repertoire was sequenced with immunoSEQ multiplex PCR; TCRdb's copy has only in-frame clones and lacks some. The table lists some 60,000 clones, approximately 80% of them singletons, with under 6% in the top ten. At baseline, cycle 4 day 1, and cycle 7 day 1, blood was sampled. This CDR3 has 14 amino acids. The V gene end was trimmed by 4 bases and the J gene end by 1 base; junction bases not matched to a gene: 2. Germline V gene data show CDR1 as ENHRY and CDR2 as SYGVKD. The input for sequencing was CD4+ or CD8+ T cells sorted from blood, taken in a trial of the OX40 agonist ivuxolimab. The sequence was obtained from an adult with an advanced solid tumor such as melanoma, head and neck, liver or kidney cancer. The gene calls are TRBV10-3 and TRBJ2-7, with 9 bases fitting TRBD2. The CDR3 loop is CAISVTSGSYEQYF. The DNA of the CDR3 is TGTGCCATCAGTGTGACTAGCGGATCCTACGAGCAGTACTTC.